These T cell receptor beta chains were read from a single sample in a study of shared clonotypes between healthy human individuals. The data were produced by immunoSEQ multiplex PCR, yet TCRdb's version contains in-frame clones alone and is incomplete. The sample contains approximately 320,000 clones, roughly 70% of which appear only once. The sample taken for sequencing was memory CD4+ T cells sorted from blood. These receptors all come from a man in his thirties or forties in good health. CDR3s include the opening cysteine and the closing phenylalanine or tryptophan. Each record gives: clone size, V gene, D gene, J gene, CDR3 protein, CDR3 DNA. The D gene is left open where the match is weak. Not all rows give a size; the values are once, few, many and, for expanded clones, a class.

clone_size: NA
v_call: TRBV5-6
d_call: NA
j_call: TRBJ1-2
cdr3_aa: CASSRGRTYGYTF
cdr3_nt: TGTGCCAGCAGCAGAGGACGGACCTATGGCTACACCTTC

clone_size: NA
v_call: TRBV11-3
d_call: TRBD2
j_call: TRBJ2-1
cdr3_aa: CASSSGSGKRRNEQFF
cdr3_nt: TGTGCCAGCAGCTCAGGTAGCGGGAAGCGTAGGAATGAGCAGTTCTTC

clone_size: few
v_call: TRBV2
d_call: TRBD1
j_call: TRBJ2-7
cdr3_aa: CAIRDRGDEQYF
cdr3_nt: TGTGCCATCAGGGACAGGGGCGACGAGCAGTACTTC

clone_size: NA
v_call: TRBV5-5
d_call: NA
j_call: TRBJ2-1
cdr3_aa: CASSSKSGSHSNEQFF
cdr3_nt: TGTGCCAGCAGCTCGAAATCGGGGTCTCATAGCAATGAGCAGTTCTTC

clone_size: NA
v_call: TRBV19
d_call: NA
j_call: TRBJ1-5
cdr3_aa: CASSAFRAGNQPQHF
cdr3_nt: TGTGCCAGTAGTGCGTTCCGGGCCGGTAATCAGCCCCAGCATTTT

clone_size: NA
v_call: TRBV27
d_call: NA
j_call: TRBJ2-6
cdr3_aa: CASSPRRGESGANVLTF
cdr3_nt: TGTGCCAGCAGTCCACGACGAGGGGAGTCTGGGGCCAACGTCCTGACTTTC

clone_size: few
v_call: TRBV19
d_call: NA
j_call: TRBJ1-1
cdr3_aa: CASSLNRENTEAFF
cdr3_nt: TGTGCCAGTAGTCTAAATCGGGAGAACACTGAAGCTTTCTTT

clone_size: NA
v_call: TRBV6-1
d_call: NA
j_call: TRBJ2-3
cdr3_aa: CASSGPVRGTTDTQYF
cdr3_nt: TGTGCCAGCAGTGGCCCGGTCCGCGGGACTACAGATACGCAGTATTTT

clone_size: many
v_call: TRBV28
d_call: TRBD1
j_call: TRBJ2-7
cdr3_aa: CASSGTDYEQYF
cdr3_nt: TGTGCCAGCAGTGGGACAGACTACGAGCAGTACTTC

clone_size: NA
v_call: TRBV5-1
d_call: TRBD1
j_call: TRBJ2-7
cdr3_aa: CASSLVGTGESEQYF
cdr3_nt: TGCGCCAGCAGCTTGGTGGGGACAGGGGAGTCCGAGCAGTACTTC

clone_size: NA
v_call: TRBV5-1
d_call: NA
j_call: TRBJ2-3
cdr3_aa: CASSLKSDTQYF
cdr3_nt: TGCGCCAGCAGCTTGAAATCAGATACGCAGTATTTT

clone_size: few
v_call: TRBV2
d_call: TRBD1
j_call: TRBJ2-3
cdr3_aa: CASSETRTGGGTDTQYF
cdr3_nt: TGTGCCAGCAGTGAGACCAGGACAGGGGGTGGCACAGATACGCAGTATTTT

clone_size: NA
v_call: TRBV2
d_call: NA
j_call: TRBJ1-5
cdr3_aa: CASMYYNNQPQHF
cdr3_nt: TGTGCCAGCATGTACTATAACAATCAGCCCCAGCATTTT

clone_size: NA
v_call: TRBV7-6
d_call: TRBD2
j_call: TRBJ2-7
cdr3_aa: CASSTLAGGPEQYF
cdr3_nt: TGTGCCAGCAGCACCCTAGCGGGAGGGCCCGAGCAGTACTTC

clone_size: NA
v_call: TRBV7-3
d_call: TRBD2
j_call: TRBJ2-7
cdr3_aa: CASSFSGSSYEQYF
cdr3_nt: TGTGCCAGCAGCTTTAGCGGGAGCTCCTACGAGCAGTACTTC

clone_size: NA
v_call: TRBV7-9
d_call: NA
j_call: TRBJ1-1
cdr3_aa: CASSLSPSKPEAFF
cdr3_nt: TGTGCCAGCAGCTTATCACCCTCAAAACCTGAAGCTTTCTTT

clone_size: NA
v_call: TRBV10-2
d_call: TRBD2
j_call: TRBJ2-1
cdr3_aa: CASSKGVRGSSHNEQFF
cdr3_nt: TGCGCCAGCAGTAAGGGTGTGCGCGGGAGTTCTCACAATGAGCAGTTCTTC

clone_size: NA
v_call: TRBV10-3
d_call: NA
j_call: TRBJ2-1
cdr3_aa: CASARPAPYNEQFF
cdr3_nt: TGTGCCAGTGCCCGGCCGGCACCCTACAATGAGCAGTTCTTC

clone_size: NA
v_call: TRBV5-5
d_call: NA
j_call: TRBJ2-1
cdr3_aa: CASSLMWDEQFF
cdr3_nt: TGTGCCAGCAGCTTGATGTGGGATGAGCAGTTCTTC

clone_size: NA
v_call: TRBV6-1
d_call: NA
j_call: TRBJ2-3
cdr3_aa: CASSPTYTDTQYF
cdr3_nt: TGTGCCAGCAGTCCTACCTACACAGATACGCAGTATTTT

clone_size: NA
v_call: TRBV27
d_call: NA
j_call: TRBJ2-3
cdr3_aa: CASSRPSSTDTQYF
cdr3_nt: TGTGCCAGCAGTAGGCCTTCTAGCACAGATACGCAGTATTTT